This TCR beta chain was observed in a study of cytomegalovirus exposure and HLA in healthy donors. Use of 60 Vbeta and 13 Jbeta primers characterized the PCR. Measured with immunoSEQ multiplex PCR; TCRdb has only the in-frame clones, and not every one. Here the sample spans 64,000 or so clones, about 85% being singletons. Germline assignment: CDR1 MDHEN and CDR2 SYDVKM. The CDR3 is made up of 17 amino acids. The germline V and J ends were trimmed by 5 bases and 1 base, with 19 bases remaining between them. Sequenced sample: PBMCs. This clonotype originated in a female donor in good health and CMV-seronegative. The chain carries TRBV28 and TRBJ2-3, with no clear D. Here the CDR3 DNA reads TGTGCCAGCAGTCCCTCCGCAGGCAGACCCGGCACAGATACGCAGTATTTT. Encoded protein: CASSPSAGRPGTDTQYF. The whole variable domain, remainder taken from reference TRBV28 and TRBJ2-3, is DVKVTQSSRYLVKRTGEKVFLECVQDMDHENMFWYRQDPGLGLRLIYFSYDVKMKEKGDIPEGYSVSREKKERFSLILESASTNQTSMYLCASSPSAGRPGTDTQYFGPGTRLTVL.